The clone carrying this TCR beta chain is a singleton in its sample. What it binds is unknown. The sample belongs to a study of T cell responses to AZD1222 COVID-19 vaccine. Notes on the study in general: With dominance at 160-218 and 743-854, vaccine-associated CD4 TCRs spanned spike.

Measured with immunoSEQ multiplex PCR; TCRdb has only the in-frame clones, and not every one. The sample has around 140,000 clones; roughly 90% are singletons. Germline CDR1 MNHEY, CDR2 SVGAGI. Unmatched junction bases numbered 9, after V lost 6 bases and J lost 7 bases. The CDR3 is 15 residues long. This receptor was taken from an adult who received the MenACWY meningococcal vaccine as a control. The sample in question was peripheral blood, obtained 28 days after the second dose of the MenACWY control vaccine. The chain carries TRBV6-5 and TRBJ1-5, with TRBD1 matching 10 bases. This CDR3 reads CASRPGTGVEQPQHF. The CDR3 nucleotides are TGTGCCAGCAGACCCGGGACAGGGGTAGAGCAGCCCCAGCATTTT.